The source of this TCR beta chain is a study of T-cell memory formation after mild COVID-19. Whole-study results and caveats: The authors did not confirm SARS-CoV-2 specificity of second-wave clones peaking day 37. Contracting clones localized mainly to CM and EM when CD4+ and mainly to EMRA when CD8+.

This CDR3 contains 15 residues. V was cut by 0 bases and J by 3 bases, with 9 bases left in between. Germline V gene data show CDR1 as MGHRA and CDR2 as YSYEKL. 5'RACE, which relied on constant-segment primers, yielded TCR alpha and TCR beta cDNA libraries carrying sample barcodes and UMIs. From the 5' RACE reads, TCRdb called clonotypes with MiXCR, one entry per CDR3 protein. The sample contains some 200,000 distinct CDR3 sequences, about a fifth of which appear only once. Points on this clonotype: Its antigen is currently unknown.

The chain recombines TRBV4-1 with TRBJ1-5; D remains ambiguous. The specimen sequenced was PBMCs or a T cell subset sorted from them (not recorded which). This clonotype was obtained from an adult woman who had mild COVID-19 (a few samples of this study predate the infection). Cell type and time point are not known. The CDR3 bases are TGCGCCAGCAGCCAAGAATGGGAGGTCAATCAGCCCCAGCATTTT. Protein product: CASSQEWEVNQPQHF.